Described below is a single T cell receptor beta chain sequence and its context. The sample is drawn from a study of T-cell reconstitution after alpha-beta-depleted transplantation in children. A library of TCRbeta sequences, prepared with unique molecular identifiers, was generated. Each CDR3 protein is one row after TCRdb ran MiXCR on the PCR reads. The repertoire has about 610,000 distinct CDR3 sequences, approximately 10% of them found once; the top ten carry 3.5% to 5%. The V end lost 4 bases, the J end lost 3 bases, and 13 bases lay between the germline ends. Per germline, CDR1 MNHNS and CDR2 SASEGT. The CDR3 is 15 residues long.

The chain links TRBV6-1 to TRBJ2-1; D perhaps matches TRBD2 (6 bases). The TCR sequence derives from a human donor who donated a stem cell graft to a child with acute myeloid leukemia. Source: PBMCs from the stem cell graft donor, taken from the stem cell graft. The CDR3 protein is CASSARESGYNEQFF. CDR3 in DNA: TGTGCCAGCAGTGCTCGGGAGAGCGGCTACAATGAGCAGTTCTTC.